These 30 T cell receptor beta chains share one sample of origin, sequenced in a study of OX40 agonist ivuxolimab in advanced cancers. The protocol was immunoSEQ multiplex PCR, while the TCRdb copy is restricted to in-frame clones and leaves out a portion. Seen here are approximately 49,000 clones, about 85% observed once, and the top ten hold 9% to 10%. Source: CD4+ or CD8+ T cells sorted from blood, taken in a trial of the OX40 agonist ivuxolimab. The receptors come from an adult with an advanced solid tumor such as melanoma, head and neck, liver or kidney cancer.

The chain carries TRBV5-1 and TRBJ2-1; 8 bases are shared with TRBD2. The V and J ends lost 0 bases and 8 bases, in that order; junction bases with no gene match: 10. The CDR3 runs 16 residues. Per germline, CDR1 SGHRS and CDR2 YFSETQ. CDR3 amino acids: CASSLAPAGGGDEQFF. CDR3 coding DNA: TGCGCCAGCAGCTTGGCGCCGGCGGGGGGTGGCGATGAGCAGTTCTTC.

The chain couples TRBV25-1 to TRBJ2-3, with D perhaps matching TRBD1 or TRBD2 (6 bases each). The CDR3 covers 15 residues. Germline V gene sequence: CDR1 MGHDK, CDR2 SYGVNS. The germline V and J ends were trimmed by 1 base and 2 bases, with 10 bases remaining between them. The CDR3 here is CASSESRGPTDTQYF. CDR3 DNA: TGTGCCAGCAGTGAATCTCGGGGGCCCACAGATACGCAGTATTTT.

The rearrangement joins TRBV29-1 to TRBJ2-7; D is possibly TRBD2 (6 bases). Germline loops: CDR1 SQVTM, CDR2 ANQGSEA. V lost 0 bases to trimming and J lost 3 bases, with 9 bases between them. This CDR3 is 13 amino acids long. CDR3 in DNA: TGCAGCGTTGAAGAACTCGGGGGCTACGAGCAGTACTTC. This gives the protein CSVEELGGYEQYF.

Within the sample, this clone is medium-sized (0.01 to 0.1%). The CDR3 here is CASSPGQTSTNEKLFF. The CDR3 DNA is TGCGCCAGCAGTCCGGGACAGACATCAACTAATGAAAAACTGTTTTTT. The rearrangement links TRBV5-1 to TRBJ1-4, with 7 bases identical to TRBD1. J lost 0 bases, V lost 5 bases, and 7 bases had no gene match. This CDR3 region has 16 residues. CDR1 and CDR2 from the germline V gene are SGHRS and YFSETQ.

The genes are TRBV28 and TRBJ1-2; a possible D gene is TRBD1 (5 bases). V lost 6 bases and J lost 8, with 16 bases in between. The germline gives CDR1 MDHEN, CDR2 SYDVKM. This CDR3 has 13 amino acids. In DNA, the CDR3 is TGTGCCAGCAGCCTTTTGCAGGGCCGAGGCTACACCTTC. This sequence encodes CASSLLQGRGYTF.

The genes are TRBV19 and TRBJ1-2, with 8 nucleotides matching TRBD1. CDR3 size: 13 residues. Trimming cost V 5 bases and J 8 bases; bases outside gene matches: 7. Germline V gene data show CDR1 as LNHDA and CDR2 as SQIVND (reference sequence). The chain's CDR3 is CASSSRTGRGYTF. The CDR3 DNA reads TGTGCCAGTAGTTCGCGGACAGGGCGAGGCTACACCTTC.

The chain uses TRBV7-2 and TRBJ2-6; D possibly corresponds to TRBD1 (5 bases). There are 16 residues in the CDR3. CDR1 SGHTA and CDR2 FQGNSA come from the germline V gene. The V end lost 5 bases, the J end lost 2 bases, and 13 bases lay between the germline ends. The CDR3 sequence is CASSHRTFPGANVLTF. The CDR3 nucleotides are TGTGCCAGCAGCCACAGGACATTTCCTGGGGCCAACGTCCTGACTTTC.

The chain has TRBV28 and TRBJ1-1; the D gene is possibly TRBD1 (5 bases). Germline assignment: CDR1 MDHEN and CDR2 SYDVKM. This CDR3 contains 14 residues. V was clipped by 2 bases and J by 1 base, with 8 bases between them. The DNA of the CDR3 is TGTGCCAGCAGTTTACAGGGTCCGAACACTGAAGCTTTCTTT. This codes for CASSLQGPNTEAFF. Together with reference TRBV28 and TRBJ1-1, the CDR3 gives the full variable domain: DVKVTQSSRYLVKRTGEKVFLECVQDMDHENMFWYRQDPGLGLRLIYFSYDVKMKEKGDIPEGYSVSREKKERFSLILESASTNQTSMYLCASSLQGPNTEAFFGQGTRLTVV.

The chain links TRBV6-5 to TRBJ1-4, with D unresolved. This CDR3 contains 15 residues. The V and J ends lost 6 bases and 15 bases respectively, with 26 bases between them. Germline CDR1 reads MNHEY; CDR2 reads SVGAGI. This CDR3 is CASSGDGAFGKGMFF. The CDR3 coding sequence is TGTGCCAGCAGCGGTGACGGCGCCTTCGGAAAAGGGATGTTTTTT.

The chain links TRBV28 to TRBJ1-6, with D perhaps matching TRBD1 (5 bases). V lost 6 bases and J lost 6, with 15 bases in between. The V gene's germline CDR1 is MDHEN and CDR2 SYDVKM. This CDR3 spans 15 amino acids. The CDR3 region is CASRIGGTVNSPLHF. The CDR3 nucleotides read TGTGCCAGCAGAATCGGGGGGACGGTTAATTCACCCCTCCACTTT. Together with reference TRBV28 and TRBJ1-6, the CDR3 gives the full variable domain: DVKVTQSSRYLVKRTGEKVFLECVQDMDHENMFWYRQDPGLGLRLIYFSYDVKMKEKGDIPEGYSVSREKKERFSLILESASTNQTSMYLCASRIGGTVNSPLHFGNGTRLTVT.

This clone has just one count. The rearrangement uses TRBV7-6 and TRBJ2-2; D is undetermined. Germline V gene lookup returns CDR1 SGHVS and CDR2 FNYEAQ. This CDR3 contains 14 residues. The V gene lost 1 base and the J gene lost 6 bases, with 9 bases spanning the gap. CDR3 loop: CASSLGLEAGELFF. The DNA of the CDR3 is TGTGCCAGCAGCTTAGGGCTGGAAGCCGGGGAGCTGTTTTTT.

The J gene is TRBJ2-4, the V gene TRBV2; no reliable D call. CDR1 SNHLY and CDR2 FYNNEI come from the germline V gene. The CDR3 covers 16 residues. V lost 7 bases and J lost 0, with 16 bases in between. CDR3 loop: CASISWGNLAKNIQYF. CDR3 sequence (DNA): TGTGCCAGCATTAGTTGGGGTAATCTAGCCAAAAACATTCAGTACTTC.

This clone occurred a few times. The chain recombines TRBV2 with TRBJ1-1; 8 bases map to TRBD1. V gave up 4 bases and J gave up 4 bases; unmatched junction bases: 8. CDR1 is SNHLY, CDR2 FYNNEI, per germline. The CDR3 totals 15 residues. The CDR3 nucleotides are TGTGCCAGCAGTGGTCAGGGGGCGGAGGGCACTGAAGCTTTCTTT. As protein: CASSGQGAEGTEAFF.

The chain couples TRBV6-1 to TRBJ2-6; a possible D gene is TRBD1 (5 bases). The germline V and J ends were trimmed by 2 bases and 12 bases, with 14 bases remaining between them. This CDR3 contains 14 residues. The germline V gene has CDR1 MNHNS and CDR2 SASEGT. The CDR3 loop reads CASSEPARVRVLTF. The DNA of the CDR3 is TGTGCCAGCAGTGAACCAGCCAGGGTACGCGTCCTGACTTTC.

CDR3 nucleotides: TGTGCCAGCAGTTTACCAGGGGATTCTAATGAAAAACTGTTTTTT. Its translation: CASSLPGDSNEKLFF. The chain recombines TRBV28 with TRBJ1-4; tentative D call: TRBD1 (6 bases). Trimming pared 2 bases from V and 3 bases from J, leaving 10 bases between. CDR1 is MDHEN, CDR2 SYDVKM, per germline. The CDR3 has 15 amino acids. Full variable domain (missing parts from reference TRBV28 and TRBJ1-4): DVKVTQSSRYLVKRTGEKVFLECVQDMDHENMFWYRQDPGLGLRLIYFSYDVKMKEKGDIPEGYSVSREKKERFSLILESASTNQTSMYLCASSLPGDSNEKLFFGSGTQLSVL.

The rearrangement links TRBV4-2 to TRBJ2-2; 8 nucleotides agree with TRBD2. This CDR3 is 14 amino acids long. Germline V gene sequence: CDR1 LGHNA, CDR2 YNFKEQ. The trim removed 1 base at V and 14 bases at J, leaving 9 bases unmatched. CDR3 residues: CASSQVSAGGRLFF. The CDR3, as DNA: TGTGCCAGCAGCCAAGTAAGCGCGGGAGGAAGACTGTTTTTT.

The chain employs TRBV30 and TRBJ1-5; D is ambiguous. V was clipped by 0 bases and J by 5 bases, with 8 bases between them. CDR1 and CDR2 from the germline V gene are GTSNPN and SVGIG (reference sequence). There are 13 residues in the CDR3. CDR3 protein: CAWSVRADQPQHF. CDR3 nucleotide sequence: TGTGCCTGGAGTGTAAGGGCCGATCAGCCCCAGCATTTT.

The chain recombines TRBV18 with TRBJ2-1; no reliable D call. Trimming removed 3 bases at V and 8 bases at J, with 8 bases between. The CDR3 extends over 12 amino acids. The germline CDR1 and CDR2 sequences are KGHSH and LQKENI. The CDR3 here is CASSPFGDEQFF. Here the CDR3 DNA reads TGTGCCAGCTCACCTTTCGGAGATGAGCAGTTCTTC.

The chain is built from TRBV13 and TRBJ2-1; 9 nucleotides agree with TRBD1. The CDR3 spans 15 residues. V lost 4 bases and J lost 6; bases outside the gene matches: 7. Germline assignment: CDR1 PRHDT and CDR2 FYEKMQ (reference sequence). CDR3 sequence (DNA): TGTGCCAGCAGCTCGGACAGGGGCCCTGGCAATGAGCAGTTCTTC. Protein sequence: CASSSDRGPGNEQFF.

The V call is TRBV2, the J call TRBJ2-1; 10 bases match TRBD2. This CDR3 is 15 amino acids long. CDR1 is SNHLY, CDR2 FYNNEI, per germline. After removal of 3 bases from V and 10 bases from J, the junction contained 9 bases not matched to a gene. The CDR3 protein is CASSDRSGRGEEQFF. CDR3 in DNA: TGTGCCAGCAGTGACAGAAGCGGGAGGGGCGAAGAGCAGTTCTTC.

The V gene is TRBV29-1, the J gene TRBJ2-7, with D uncertain. The CDR3 runs 12 residues. V lost 1 base and J 2 bases, leaving 6 bases between the germline ends. Germline V lookup: CDR1 SQVTM, CDR2 ANQGSEA. The CDR3 loop is CSVEGSAYEQYF. CDR3 DNA sequence: TGCAGCGTTGAAGGGTCGGCCTACGAGCAGTACTTC.

V gene TRBV6-1 combines with J gene TRBJ1-2; perhaps TRBD1 as D (6 bases). CDR3 length: 13 residues. Germline-derived CDR1 and CDR2 are MNHNS and SASEGT. V was clipped by 7 bases and J by 8 bases, with 17 bases between them. In nucleotides, the CDR3 is TGTGCCAGCACTCAAGGGGGGGGAAGGGGCTACACCTTC. It encodes CASTQGGGRGYTF.

The V and J genes are TRBV18 and TRBJ2-1; 8 bases line up with TRBD2. This CDR3 comprises 18 residues. The J segment lost 0 bases and the V segment lost 3 bases, leaving 10 bases of the junction unmatched. Germline values: CDR1 KGHSH, CDR2 LQKENI. The CDR3 coding sequence is TGTGCCAGCTCACCGTATCGTCTAGCGGGCAGCTCCTACAATGAGCAGTTCTTC. It is translated as CASSPYRLAGSSYNEQFF.

The gene calls are TRBV7-9 and TRBJ1-1, with D possibly matching TRBD1 (5 bases). V was shortened by 6 bases and J by 7 bases, with 15 bases between the two germline ends. From germline, CDR1 is SEHNR and CDR2 FQNEAQ (reference sequence). This CDR3 region has 13 residues. The CDR3 loop reads CASRKTAGGEAFF. DNA of the CDR3: TGTGCCAGCAGGAAAACGGCGGGGGGTGAAGCTTTCTTT.

This chain uses TRBV25-1 with TRBJ2-1; TRBD1 agrees at 7 bases. J lost 11 bases, V lost 1 base, and 11 bases had no gene match. CDR1 is MGHDK and CDR2 is SYGVNS in the germline V gene. This CDR3 has 15 residues. The DNA of the CDR3 is TGTGCCAGCAGTGAATCCCAGGGGGAAGCGCGCAAGCAGTTCTTC. Amino acid sequence: CASSESQGEARKQFF.

This chain connects TRBV4-1 to TRBJ1-5, with 7 nucleotides matching TRBD1. Losses at the gene ends were 0 bases for V and 6 bases for J; bases not matched to a gene: 8. Germline V gives CDR1 MGHRA, CDR2 YSYEKL. This CDR3 comprises 16 residues. CDR3 sequence reads: CASSQDRDRVRQPQHF. CDR3 coding DNA: TGCGCCAGCAGCCAAGACCGAGACAGGGTTCGTCAGCCCCAGCATTTT.

This clone has just a few counts. The CDR3 bases are TGTGCCAGCAGCCTGGGGCGTGGGGATACGCAGTATTTT. Translating it yields CASSLGRGDTQYF. The chain has TRBV6-5 and TRBJ2-3; perhaps TRBD1 as D (5 bases). Germline CDR1 reads MNHEY; CDR2 reads SVGAGI. Trimming took 6 bases from V and 6 from J, leaving 13 bases between them. The CDR3 covers 13 residues.

The chain carries TRBV5-6 and TRBJ2-5; a weak D match, TRBD2 (7 bases). Germline loops: CDR1 SGHDT, CDR2 YYEEEE. Deletions cut 4 bases from V and 3 bases from J, with 13 bases between. The CDR3 runs 14 residues. CDR3: CASSRGAFEETQYF. In DNA, the CDR3 is TGTGCCAGCAGCCGGGGGGCATTCGAAGAGACCCAGTACTTC.

The rearrangement links TRBV19 to TRBJ2-2; 7 bases are a match to TRBD1. V was pared by 6 bases and J by 4 bases, with 2 bases of the junction left unmatched. This CDR3 spans 13 amino acids. CDR1 LNHDA and CDR2 SQIVND come from the germline V gene (reference sequence). CDR3 in DNA: TGTGCCAGTAGATACAGGGGCACCGGGGAGCTGTTTTTT. Encoded protein: CASRYRGTGELFF.

This clone was counted between two and nine times. The chain couples TRBV19 to TRBJ1-5; perhaps TRBD1 as D (5 bases). Trimming pared 4 bases from V and 0 bases from J, leaving 13 bases between. CDR3 length equals 16 residues. CDR1 and CDR2 (germline): LNHDA, SQIVND (reference sequence). Here the CDR3 reads CASSTWDGNSNQPQHF. CDR3 nucleotide sequence: TGTGCCAGTAGTACATGGGACGGGAATAGCAATCAGCCCCAGCATTTT.